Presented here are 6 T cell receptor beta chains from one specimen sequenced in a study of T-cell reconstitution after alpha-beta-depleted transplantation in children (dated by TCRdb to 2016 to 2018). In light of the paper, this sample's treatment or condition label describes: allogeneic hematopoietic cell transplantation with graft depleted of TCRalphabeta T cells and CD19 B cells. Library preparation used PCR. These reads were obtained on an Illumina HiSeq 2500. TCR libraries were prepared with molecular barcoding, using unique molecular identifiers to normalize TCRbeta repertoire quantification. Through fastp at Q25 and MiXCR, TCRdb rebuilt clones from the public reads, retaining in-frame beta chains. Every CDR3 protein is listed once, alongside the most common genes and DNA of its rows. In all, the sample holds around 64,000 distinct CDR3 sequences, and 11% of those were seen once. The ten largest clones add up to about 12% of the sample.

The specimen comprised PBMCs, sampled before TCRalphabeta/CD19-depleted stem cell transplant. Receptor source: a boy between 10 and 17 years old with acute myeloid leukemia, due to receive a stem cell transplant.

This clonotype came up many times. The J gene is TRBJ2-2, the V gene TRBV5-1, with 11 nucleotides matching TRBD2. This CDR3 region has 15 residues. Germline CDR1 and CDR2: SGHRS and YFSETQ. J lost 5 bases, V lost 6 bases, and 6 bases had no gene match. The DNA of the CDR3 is TGCGCCAGCAAGGCTAGCGGGAGGTATACCGGGGAGCTGTTTTTT. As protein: CASKASGRYTGELFF. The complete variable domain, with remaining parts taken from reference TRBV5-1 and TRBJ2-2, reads KAGVTQTPRYLIKTRGQQVTLSCSPISGHRSVSWYQQTPGQGLQFLFEYFSETQRNKGNFPGRFSGRQFSNSRSEMNVSTLELGDSALYLCASKASGRYTGELFFGEGSRLTVL.

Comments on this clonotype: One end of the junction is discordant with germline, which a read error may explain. The CDR3 reads CTSSHPLTSSEGVNYGYTF. In DNA form, the CDR3 reads TGTACCAGCAGTCACCCCTTAACCTCTAGCGAGGGGGTTAACTATGGCTACACCTTC. The chain has TRBV12-3 or TRBV12-4 and TRBJ1-2; perhaps TRBD1 as D (6 bases). This CDR3 has 19 residues.

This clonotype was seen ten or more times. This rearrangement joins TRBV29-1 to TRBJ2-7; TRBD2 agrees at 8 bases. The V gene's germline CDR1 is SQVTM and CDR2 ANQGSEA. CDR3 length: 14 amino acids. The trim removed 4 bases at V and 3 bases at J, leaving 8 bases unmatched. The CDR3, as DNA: TGCAGCGTTGGTTCCGCGGGAGGCCACTACGAGCAGTACTTC. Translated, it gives CSVGSAGGHYEQYF.

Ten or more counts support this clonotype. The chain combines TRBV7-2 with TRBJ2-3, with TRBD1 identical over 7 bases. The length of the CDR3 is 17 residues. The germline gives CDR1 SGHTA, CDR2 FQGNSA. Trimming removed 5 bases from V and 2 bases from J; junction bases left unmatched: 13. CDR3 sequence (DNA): TGTGCCAGCAGCCCCCGTCTCCGGGACAGCCCCACAGATACGCAGTATTTT. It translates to CASSPRLRDSPTDTQYF.

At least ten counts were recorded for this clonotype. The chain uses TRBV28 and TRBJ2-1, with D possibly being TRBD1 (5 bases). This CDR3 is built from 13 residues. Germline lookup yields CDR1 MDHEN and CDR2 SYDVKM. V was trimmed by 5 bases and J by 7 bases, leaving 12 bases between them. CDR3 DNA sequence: TGTGCCAGCAGTCAGGGCTTAACTAATGAGCAGTTCTTC. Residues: CASSQGLTNEQFF.

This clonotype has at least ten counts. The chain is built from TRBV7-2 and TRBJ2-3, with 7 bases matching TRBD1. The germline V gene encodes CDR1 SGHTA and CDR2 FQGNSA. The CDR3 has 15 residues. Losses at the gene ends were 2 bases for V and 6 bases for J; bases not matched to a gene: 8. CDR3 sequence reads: CASSLYPTGWDTQYF. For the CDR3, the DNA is TGTGCCAGCAGCTTATACCCGACAGGGTGGGATACGCAGTATTTT.